The rows below give T cell receptor beta chains drawn from one sample of a study of blood T cell repertoires in COVID-19. Sequencing was performed with immunoSEQ multiplex PCR; in TCRdb, only in-frame clones are kept and a portion is missing. In the table there are 200,000 to 250,000 clones, 70% to 85% of which are singletons. Sequencing was carried out using PBMCs or T cells enriched from blood (not recorded which). These receptors came from a woman aged 55-70 years who had recovered from COVID-19. The CDR3 runs from the conserved cysteine through the conserved F or W. D genes are given only for firm matches. The size entry is marked missing in some rows and otherwise reads once, few, many or a size class.

J gene: TRBJ1-3
V gene: TRBV6-5
clone size: -
D gene: -
CDR3 DNA: TGTGCCAGCAGTTTGGTCGGGAGCTCTGGAAACACCATATATTTT
CDR3 protein: CASSLVGSSGNTIYF

J gene: TRBJ1-3
V gene: TRBV29-1
clone size: once
D gene: -
CDR3 DNA: TGCAGCGGGGGGACTGGAAGCTCTGGAAACACCATATATTTT
CDR3 protein: CSGGTGSSGNTIYF

J gene: TRBJ2-7
V gene: TRBV5-4
clone size: -
D gene: TRBD1
CDR3 DNA: TGTGCCAGCAGCTTGGTCTCGAGACAGGGTACCCACGAGCAGTACTTC
CDR3 protein: CASSLVSRQGTHEQYF

J gene: TRBJ2-7
V gene: TRBV19
clone size: -
D gene: -
CDR3 DNA: TGTGCCAGTACCGCTACAGGGTTTATCGACGAGCAGTACTTC
CDR3 protein: CASTATGFIDEQYF

J gene: TRBJ2-3
V gene: TRBV24-1
clone size: few
D gene: TRBD2
CDR3 DNA: TGTGCCACCAGTGATGGGGGACTACGCACAGATACGCAGTATTTT
CDR3 protein: CATSDGGLRTDTQYF

J gene: TRBJ2-7
V gene: TRBV3-1/TRBV3-2
clone size: -
D gene: -
CDR3 DNA: TGTGCCAGCAGCCTGTCTGCGGCGGGTTCTTCGCAGTACTTC
CDR3 protein: CASSLSAAGSSQYF

J gene: TRBJ1-2
V gene: TRBV6-5
clone size: -
D gene: TRBD1
CDR3 DNA: TGTGCCAGCAGTTCGGGACAGGGTAATGGCTACACCTTC
CDR3 protein: CASSSGQGNGYTF

J gene: TRBJ1-6
V gene: TRBV2
clone size: -
D gene: TRBD1
CDR3 DNA: TGTGCCAGCACCGGGGGGACAGGGTATACCAATTCACCCCTCCACTTT
CDR3 protein: CASTGGTGYTNSPLHF

J gene: TRBJ1-5
V gene: TRBV11-2
clone size: -
D gene: -
CDR3 DNA: TGTGCCAGCACCGAAAAGGGGGGGGCTGGCAATCAGCCCCAGCATTTT
CDR3 protein: CASTEKGGAGNQPQHF

J gene: TRBJ2-1
V gene: TRBV7-8
clone size: -
D gene: -
CDR3 DNA: TGTGCCAGCAGCTTAGGGAGCTACAATGAGCAGTTCTTC
CDR3 protein: CASSLGSYNEQFF

J gene: TRBJ2-2
V gene: TRBV2
clone size: -
D gene: TRBD1
CDR3 DNA: TGTGCCAGCAGCGGGGGGACAGGGTGGACCGGGGAGCTGTTTTTT
CDR3 protein: CASSGGTGWTGELFF

J gene: TRBJ2-5
V gene: TRBV7-2
clone size: -
D gene: -
CDR3 DNA: TGTGCCAGCAGCCCCGAGGGAGAGACCCAGTACTTC
CDR3 protein: CASSPEGETQYF

J gene: TRBJ2-2
V gene: TRBV5-5
clone size: -
D gene: TRBD2
CDR3 DNA: TGTGCCGGCCGCGGGAGCGGGGACACCGGGGAGCTGTTTTTT
CDR3 protein: CAGRGSGDTGELFF

J gene: TRBJ2-2
V gene: TRBV7-8
clone size: -
D gene: -
CDR3 DNA: TGTGCCAGCAGCTTAGGGAGGCACACCGGGGAGCTGTTTTTT
CDR3 protein: CASSLGRHTGELFF

J gene: TRBJ2-5
V gene: TRBV19
clone size: -
D gene: -
CDR3 DNA: TGTGCCAGTAGTATACAAGTCGGAGAGACCCAGTACTTC
CDR3 protein: CASSIQVGETQYF

J gene: TRBJ1-4
V gene: TRBV6-1
clone size: -
D gene: TRBD1
CDR3 DNA: TGTGCCAGCAGTGTCCGGGACAGGGGGCTGGAGACTAATGAAAAACTGTTTTTT
CDR3 protein: CASSVRDRGLETNEKLFF

J gene: TRBJ2-7
V gene: TRBV9
clone size: -
D gene: TRBD1
CDR3 DNA: TGTGCCAGCAGCGTAATCGACAGGGCCCACGAGCAGTACTTC
CDR3 protein: CASSVIDRAHEQYF

J gene: TRBJ2-2
V gene: TRBV10-3
clone size: -
D gene: TRBD2
CDR3 DNA: TGTGCCATCAGCTCGCGGGGGGCCCTGAACACCGGGGAGCTGTTTTTT
CDR3 protein: CAISSRGALNTGELFF

J gene: TRBJ2-1
V gene: TRBV5-1
clone size: -
D gene: -
CDR3 DNA: TGCGCCAGCAGCTTGGGGGTCCGAGCGGGCGTTAATGAGCAGTTCTTC
CDR3 protein: CASSLGVRAGVNEQFF

J gene: TRBJ2-5
V gene: TRBV5-6
clone size: once
D gene: -
CDR3 DNA: TGTGCCAGCAGCTTCTTGACCGGGGAAGAGACCCAGTACTTC
CDR3 protein: CASSFLTGEETQYF

J gene: TRBJ2-3
V gene: TRBV4-3
clone size: -
D gene: TRBD2
CDR3 DNA: TGCGCCAGCAGCCGCGAGACTAGCGGGGGGCTCCACACAGATACGCAGTATTTT
CDR3 protein: CASSRETSGGLHTDTQYF

J gene: TRBJ2-1
V gene: TRBV6-5
clone size: -
D gene: -
CDR3 DNA: TGTGCCAGCAGTTACCTGGGCGCCTATCCCTACAATGAGCAGTTCTTC
CDR3 protein: CASSYLGAYPYNEQFF

J gene: TRBJ1-5
V gene: TRBV10-2
clone size: -
D gene: -
CDR3 DNA: TGCGCCAGCAGTGAGGGGCACGTCAATCAGCCCCAGCATTTT
CDR3 protein: CASSEGHVNQPQHF

J gene: TRBJ2-7
V gene: TRBV7-9
clone size: -
D gene: TRBD2
CDR3 DNA: TGTGCCAGCAGCTTAAGGACTAGCGGGGCTTACGAGCAGTACTTC
CDR3 protein: CASSLRTSGAYEQYF

J gene: TRBJ2-3
V gene: TRBV3-1/TRBV3-2
clone size: -
D gene: TRBD2
CDR3 DNA: TGTGCCAGCAGCCAGGGACTAGCGGGGGGAGGGGACACAGATACGCAGTATTTT
CDR3 protein: CASSQGLAGGGDTDTQYF

J gene: TRBJ1-6
V gene: TRBV16
clone size: -
D gene: -
CDR3 DNA: TGTGCCAGCAGCCAACTTGGACAGATTTATAATTCACCCCTCCACTTT
CDR3 protein: CASSQLGQIYNSPLHF

J gene: TRBJ1-1
V gene: TRBV20-1
clone size: -
D gene: -
CDR3 DNA: TGCAGTGCTAGTAGAGCAGGGCCCTCTTCCGATGATGAAGCTTTCTTT
CDR3 protein: CSASRAGPSSDDEAFF

J gene: TRBJ1-4
V gene: TRBV7-9
clone size: -
D gene: -
CDR3 DNA: TGTGCCAGCAGCCCCAGCTCCTCAGGAAATGAAAAACTGTTTTTT
CDR3 protein: CASSPSSSGNEKLFF

J gene: TRBJ2-7
V gene: TRBV27
clone size: -
D gene: TRBD2
CDR3 DNA: TGTGCCAGCAGTAGGTCTAGCGGGAGTCCCTACGAGCAGTACTTC
CDR3 protein: CASSRSSGSPYEQYF

J gene: TRBJ2-5
V gene: TRBV6-1
clone size: -
D gene: TRBD2
CDR3 DNA: TGTGCCAGCAGTGAAGGGGGTCTAGCGGGATCCGGAGGAGAGACCCAGTACTTC
CDR3 protein: CASSEGGLAGSGGETQYF

J gene: TRBJ2-7
V gene: TRBV19
clone size: many
D gene: TRBD2
CDR3 DNA: TGTGCCAGTAGCCTAGCGGGAGGGCCCTACGAGCAGTACTTC
CDR3 protein: CASSLAGGPYEQYF

J gene: TRBJ2-7
V gene: TRBV6-6
clone size: -
D gene: TRBD2
CDR3 DNA: TGTGCCAGCCGGGGGGGCGGGTACGAGCAGTACTTC
CDR3 protein: CASRGGGYEQYF

J gene: TRBJ2-3
V gene: TRBV10-2
clone size: -
D gene: TRBD2
CDR3 DNA: TGCGCCAGTTGGACTAGCGGGAGAACAGATACGCAGTATTTT
CDR3 protein: CASWTSGRTDTQYF

J gene: TRBJ2-1
V gene: TRBV11-2
clone size: -
D gene: -
CDR3 DNA: TGTGCCAGCAGCTTAGCTTATAGGGGGGGCGATGAGCAGTTCTTC
CDR3 protein: CASSLAYRGGDEQFF

J gene: TRBJ1-1
V gene: TRBV4-1
clone size: -
D gene: -
CDR3 DNA: TGCGCCAGCAGCCACCGCGGGGGGCCACAGAACACTGAAGCTTTCTTT
CDR3 protein: CASSHRGGPQNTEAFF

J gene: TRBJ2-3
V gene: TRBV6-2/TRBV6-3
clone size: -
D gene: -
CDR3 DNA: TGTGCCAGCAGTTACTCGAGGTCCGCAGATACGCAGTATTTT
CDR3 protein: CASSYSRSADTQYF

J gene: TRBJ1-1
V gene: TRBV5-1
clone size: -
D gene: -
CDR3 DNA: TGCGCCAGCAGTTCTCGGGACACTAATTTGAACACTGAAGCTTTCTTT
CDR3 protein: CASSSRDTNLNTEAFF

J gene: TRBJ1-6
V gene: TRBV28
clone size: -
D gene: -
CDR3 DNA: TGTGCCAGCAGTTTTGGGAAGGGGGCCTATAATTCACCCCTCCACTTT
CDR3 protein: CASSFGKGAYNSPLHF

J gene: TRBJ1-2
V gene: TRBV19
clone size: -
D gene: -
CDR3 DNA: TGTGCCAGTAGCTCGTTACAGGGAAACTATGGCTACACCTTC
CDR3 protein: CASSSLQGNYGYTF

J gene: TRBJ2-5
V gene: TRBV29-1
clone size: -
D gene: -
CDR3 DNA: TGCAGCGTCCGTCAGGGGCGGGAGACCCAGTACTTC
CDR3 protein: CSVRQGRETQYF

J gene: TRBJ2-3
V gene: TRBV6-2/TRBV6-3
clone size: few
D gene: -
CDR3 DNA: TGTGCCAGCAGTTCCCGCCCGAGGGCGGCGCGCACAGATACGCAGTATTTT
CDR3 protein: CASSSRPRAARTDTQYF

J gene: TRBJ2-5
V gene: TRBV19
clone size: -
D gene: TRBD2
CDR3 DNA: TGTGCCAGTAGTGATGGACTAGAGAGGGACTTC
CDR3 protein: CASSDGLERDF

J gene: TRBJ2-5
V gene: TRBV7-2
clone size: -
D gene: TRBD1
CDR3 DNA: TGTGCCAGCAGCGGGAGGCAGGGGACAGGGGGGGAGACCCAGTACTTC
CDR3 protein: CASSGRQGTGGETQYF

J gene: TRBJ2-3
V gene: TRBV6-5
clone size: -
D gene: TRBD2
CDR3 DNA: TGTGCCAGCCGGAACGGGGCTAGCGGGGTGACTACGCAGTATTTT
CDR3 protein: CASRNGASGVTTQYF

J gene: TRBJ1-2
V gene: TRBV19
clone size: once
D gene: -
CDR3 DNA: TGTGCCAGTAGTATAGTCGGGACAACCAACTATGGCTACACCTTC
CDR3 protein: CASSIVGTTNYGYTF

J gene: TRBJ2-1
V gene: TRBV11-3
clone size: -
D gene: -
CDR3 DNA: TGTGCCAGCAGCCAAGTTTCGAGTAGGGGCGGTGAGCAGTTCTTC
CDR3 protein: CASSQVSSRGGEQFF

J gene: TRBJ1-5
V gene: TRBV7-2
clone size: -
D gene: TRBD1
CDR3 DNA: TGTGCCAGCAGTCGTTATCCGGGACAGAATCAGCCCCAGCATTTT
CDR3 protein: CASSRYPGQNQPQHF

J gene: TRBJ1-3
V gene: TRBV30
clone size: -
D gene: -
CDR3 DNA: TGTGCCTGGAACGAGGCGGGGGAAAAAAACACCATATATTTT
CDR3 protein: CAWNEAGEKNTIYF

J gene: TRBJ1-5
V gene: TRBV2
clone size: many
D gene: -
CDR3 DNA: TGTGCCAGCAGTCCCCGACTTAGCAATCAGCCCCAGCATTTT
CDR3 protein: CASSPRLSNQPQHF

J gene: TRBJ1-1
V gene: TRBV6-2/TRBV6-3
clone size: -
D gene: -
CDR3 DNA: TGTGCCAGCAGCCCTCTTTTGGGACCCGGGGGAAGAACTGAAGCTTTCTTT
CDR3 protein: CASSPLLGPGGRTEAFF

J gene: TRBJ2-5
V gene: TRBV5-5
clone size: few
D gene: -
CDR3 DNA: TGTGCCAGCAGCCCCCGCGGTGAGGCGGAGACCCAGTACTTC
CDR3 protein: CASSPRGEAETQYF

J gene: TRBJ2-1
V gene: TRBV11-1
clone size: -
D gene: TRBD2
CDR3 DNA: TGTGCCAGCAGCCCTTACCTAGCGGGAGCTTACAATGAGCAGTTCTTC
CDR3 protein: CASSPYLAGAYNEQFF

J gene: TRBJ1-1
V gene: TRBV19
clone size: -
D gene: -
CDR3 DNA: TGTGCCAGTAGTGCCACGGACAGCATGAACACTGAAGCTTTCTTT
CDR3 protein: CASSATDSMNTEAFF

J gene: TRBJ1-1
V gene: TRBV4-2
clone size: -
D gene: TRBD1
CDR3 DNA: TGTGCCAGCAGCCCGGACAGGTACATGAACACTGAAGCTTTCTTT
CDR3 protein: CASSPDRYMNTEAFF

J gene: TRBJ1-1
V gene: TRBV6-1
clone size: -
D gene: TRBD1
CDR3 DNA: TGTGCCAGCAGTGAGAACAGGGGCTGGGGTACTGAAGCTTTCTTT
CDR3 protein: CASSENRGWGTEAFF

J gene: TRBJ1-1
V gene: TRBV11-1
clone size: -
D gene: -
CDR3 DNA: TGTGCCAGCAGCTACCAGGGTGTCAACACTGAAGCTTTCTTT
CDR3 protein: CASSYQGVNTEAFF

J gene: TRBJ1-2
V gene: TRBV29-1
clone size: -
D gene: -
CDR3 DNA: TGCAGCGTTGGGGGCAACTATGGCTACACCTTC
CDR3 protein: CSVGGNYGYTF